The 5 T cell receptor beta chains below were found in one sample sequenced in a study of Ad26.COV2.S vaccination and SARS-CoV-2 variants. Libraries were prepared by immunoSEQ multiplex PCR; TCRdb keeps only in-frame clonotypes and omits some of them. The sample holds approximately 460,000 clones; 89% are singletons and the top ten take over 1.5%. This sample's treatment: approximately 18 received Ad26.COV2.S at low or high dose, single or two shots; 5 received placebo; per-sample allocation not given. On day 63 after the first injection, vaccine and placebo recipients gave samples. Specimen: peripheral blood, collected in a trial of Ad26.COV2.S vaccine versus placebo. These receptors originate from a person aged 18-60 years who received the Ad26.COV2.S COVID-19 vaccine or a placebo.

The chain links TRBV30 to TRBJ1-6; 7 bases are shared with TRBD1. This CDR3 has 16 amino acids. V trimming: 3 bases; J trimming: 9 bases; junction bases outside the gene matches: 14. Germline CDR1 is GTSNPN and CDR2 is SVGIG (reference sequence). CDR3 bases: TGTGCCTGGAGCCGACCAGACAGGGATCTTAGTTCACCCCTCCACTTT. It specifies CAWSRPDRDLSSPLHF.

In its sample, this clone was seen a few times. The CDR3 protein is CASTEAQGSNQPQHF. CDR3 DNA sequence: TGTGCCAGTACCGAAGCACAGGGGTCGAATCAGCCCCAGCATTTT. The chain carries TRBV19 and TRBJ1-5, with 7 bases aligning to TRBD1. This CDR3 contains 15 residues. The ends lost 7 bases at V and 4 bases at J; junction bases unmatched: 10. Per germline, CDR1 LNHDA and CDR2 SQIVND (reference sequence).

This clone was picked up one time. V gene TRBV10-1 combines with J gene TRBJ2-1, with 11 bases identical to TRBD2. The J segment lost 2 bases and the V segment lost 6 bases, leaving 6 bases of the junction unmatched. The CDR3 length is 16 residues. From germline, CDR1 is WNHNN and CDR2 SYGVQD (reference sequence). In nucleotides, the CDR3 is TGCGCCAGCAGCTCCGGGACTAGCGGTACCTACAATGAGCAGTTCTTC. It is translated as CASSSGTSGTYNEQFF.

This rearrangement joins TRBV5-4 to TRBJ2-3; D is unclear. Trimming stripped 0 bases from V and 2 bases from J, with 13 bases between. This CDR3 is built from 16 residues. Germline V lookup: CDR1 SGHNT, CDR2 YYREEE (reference sequence). This CDR3 reads CASSLGQPLPTDTQYF. The CDR3 region has the DNA TGTGCCAGCAGCTTGGGACAACCATTACCCACAGATACGCAGTATTTT.

V is TRBV5-4 and J is TRBJ2-7; 9 nucleotides line up with TRBD2. This CDR3 is built from 15 residues. The V gene end was trimmed by 4 bases and the J gene end by 1 base; junction bases not matched to a gene: 6. CDR1 SGHNT and CDR2 YYREEE come from the germline V gene (reference sequence). The CDR3 loop reads CASSLSGSPSYEQYF. CDR3 DNA: TGTGCCAGCAGCCTTAGCGGGAGCCCGTCCTACGAGCAGTACTTC. The full variable domain, completed using reference TRBV5-4 and TRBJ2-7, is ETGVTQSPTHLIKTRGQQVTLRCSSQSGHNTVSWYQQALGQGPQFIFQYYREEENGRGNFPPRFSGLQFPNYSSELNVNALELDDSALYLCASSLSGSPSYEQYFGPGTRLTVT.